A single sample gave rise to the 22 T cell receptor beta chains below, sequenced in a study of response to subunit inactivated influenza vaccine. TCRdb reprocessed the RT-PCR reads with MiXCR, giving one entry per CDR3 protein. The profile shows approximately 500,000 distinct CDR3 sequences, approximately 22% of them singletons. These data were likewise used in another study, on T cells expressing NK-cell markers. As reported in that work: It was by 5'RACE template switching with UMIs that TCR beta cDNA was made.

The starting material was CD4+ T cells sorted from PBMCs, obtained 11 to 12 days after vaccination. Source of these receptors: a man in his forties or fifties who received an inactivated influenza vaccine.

CDR3 DNA sequence: TGTGCCAGCAGTGGACAGGGACTCTACCAGTTCTTC. Translated: CASSGQGLYQFF. This chain links TRBV6-2 or TRBV6-3 with TRBJ2-1, with 8 nucleotides matching TRBD1. Germline CDR1 and CDR2: MNHEY and SVGEGT. V lost 5 bases to trimming and J lost 13 bases; unmatched junction nucleotides: 7. The CDR3 covers 12 residues.

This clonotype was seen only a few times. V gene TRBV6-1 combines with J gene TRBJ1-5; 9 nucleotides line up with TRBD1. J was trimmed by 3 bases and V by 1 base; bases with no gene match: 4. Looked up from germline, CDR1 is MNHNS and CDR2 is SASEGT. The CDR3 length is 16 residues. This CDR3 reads CASSEEGTGYNQPQHF. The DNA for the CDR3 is TGTGCCAGCAGTGAAGAAGGGACAGGGTACAATCAGCCCCAGCATTTT.

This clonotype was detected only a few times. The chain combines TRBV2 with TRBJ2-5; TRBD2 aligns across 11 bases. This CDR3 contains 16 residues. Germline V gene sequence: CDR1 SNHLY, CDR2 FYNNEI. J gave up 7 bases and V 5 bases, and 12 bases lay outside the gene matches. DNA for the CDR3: TGTGCCAGCAGTCAGACTAGCGGGAACCTAGTGGCGACCCAGTACTTC. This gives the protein CASSQTSGNLVATQYF.

The CDR3 protein is CASSFSGTGFYEQYF. The CDR3 bases are TGTGCCAGCAGTTTTTCCGGGACAGGGTTCTACGAGCAGTACTTC. The chain couples TRBV12-3 or TRBV12-4 to TRBJ2-7; TRBD1 aligns across 9 bases. CDR3 length: 15 amino acids. The ends lost 3 bases at V and 3 bases at J; junction bases unmatched: 6.

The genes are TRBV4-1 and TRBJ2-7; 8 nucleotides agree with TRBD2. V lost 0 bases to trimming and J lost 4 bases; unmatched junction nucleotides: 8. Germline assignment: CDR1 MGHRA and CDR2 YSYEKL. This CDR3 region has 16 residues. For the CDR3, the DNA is TGCGCCAGCAGCCAAGAACTGAGCGGGGGATGGTACGAGCAGTACTTC. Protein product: CASSQELSGGWYEQYF.

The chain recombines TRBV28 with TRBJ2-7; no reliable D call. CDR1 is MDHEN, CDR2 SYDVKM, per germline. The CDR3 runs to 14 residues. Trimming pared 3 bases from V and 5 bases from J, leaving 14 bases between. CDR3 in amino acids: CASSFGWTGNEQYF. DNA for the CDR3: TGTGCCAGCAGTTTCGGCTGGACGGGTAACGAGCAGTACTTC. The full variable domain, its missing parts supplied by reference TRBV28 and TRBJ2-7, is DVKVTQSSRYLVKRTGEKVFLECVQDMDHENMFWYRQDPGLGLRLIYFSYDVKMKEKGDIPEGYSVSREKKERFSLILESASTNQTSMYLCASSFGWTGNEQYFGPGTRLTVT.

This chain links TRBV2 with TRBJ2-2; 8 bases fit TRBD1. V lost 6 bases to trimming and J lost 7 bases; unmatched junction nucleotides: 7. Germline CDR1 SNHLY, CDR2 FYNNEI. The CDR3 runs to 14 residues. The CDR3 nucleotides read TGTGCCAGCAGAGGACAGGGTGGTGGCGGGGAGCTGTTTTTT. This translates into CASRGQGGGGELFF.

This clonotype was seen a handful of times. CDR3 amino acids: CASSPKVLAPTDTQYF. The DNA for the CDR3 is TGTGCCAGCTCACCAAAGGTACTAGCGCCGACAGATACGCAGTATTTT. The gene calls are TRBV18 and TRBJ2-3, with 7 positions matching TRBD2. This CDR3 has 16 amino acids. The V and J ends lost 2 bases and 3 bases, in that order; junction bases with no gene match: 8. Germline V gene lookup returns CDR1 KGHSH and CDR2 LQKENI.

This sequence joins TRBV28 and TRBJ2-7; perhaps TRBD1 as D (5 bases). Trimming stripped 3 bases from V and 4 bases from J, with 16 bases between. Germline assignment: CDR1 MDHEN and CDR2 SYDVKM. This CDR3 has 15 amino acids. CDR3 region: CASSLSARVGYEQYF. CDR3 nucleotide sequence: TGTGCCAGCAGTTTGTCGGCCAGGGTCGGGTACGAGCAGTACTTC.

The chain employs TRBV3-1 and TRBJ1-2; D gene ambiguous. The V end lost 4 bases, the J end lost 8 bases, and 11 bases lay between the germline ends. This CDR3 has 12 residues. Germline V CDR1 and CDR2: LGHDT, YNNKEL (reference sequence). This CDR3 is CASSPGLIGYTF. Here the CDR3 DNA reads TGTGCCAGCAGCCCGGGCCTAATCGGCTACACCTTC.

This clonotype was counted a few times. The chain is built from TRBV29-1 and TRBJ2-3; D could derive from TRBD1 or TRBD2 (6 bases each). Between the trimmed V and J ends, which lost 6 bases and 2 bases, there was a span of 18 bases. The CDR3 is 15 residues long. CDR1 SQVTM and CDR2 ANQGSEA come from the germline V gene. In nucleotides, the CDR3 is TGCAGCGTGCGCCTTAGCACGGGGGCCACAGATACGCAGTATTTT. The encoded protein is CSVRLSTGATDTQYF.

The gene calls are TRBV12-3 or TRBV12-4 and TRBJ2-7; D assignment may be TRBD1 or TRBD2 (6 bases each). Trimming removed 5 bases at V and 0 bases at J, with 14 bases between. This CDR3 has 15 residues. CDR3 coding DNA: TGTGCCAGCAGTCGGGGGCAGAACCCCTCCTACGAGCAGTACTTC. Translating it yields CASSRGQNPSYEQYF.

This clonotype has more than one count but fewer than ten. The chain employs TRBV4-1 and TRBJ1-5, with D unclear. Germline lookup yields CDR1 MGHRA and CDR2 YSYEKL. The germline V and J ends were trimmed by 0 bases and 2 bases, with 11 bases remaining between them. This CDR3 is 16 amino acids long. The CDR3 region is CASSQDLGFRNQPQHF. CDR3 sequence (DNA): TGCGCCAGCAGCCAAGATCTAGGTTTTCGCAATCAGCCCCAGCATTTT.

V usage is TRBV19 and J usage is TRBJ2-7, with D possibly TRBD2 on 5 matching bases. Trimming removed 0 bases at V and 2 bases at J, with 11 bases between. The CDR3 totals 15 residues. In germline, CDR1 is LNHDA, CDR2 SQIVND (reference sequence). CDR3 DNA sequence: TGTGCCAGTAGTATAGATATCACCGGGACCTACGAGCAGTACTTC. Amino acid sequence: CASSIDITGTYEQYF. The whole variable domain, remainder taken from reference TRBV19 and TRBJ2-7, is DGGITQSPKYLFRKEGQNVTLSCEQNLNHDAMYWYRQDPGQGLRLIYYSQIVNDFQKGDIAEGYSVSREKKESFPLTVTSAQKNPTAFYLCASSIDITGTYEQYFGPGTRLTVT.

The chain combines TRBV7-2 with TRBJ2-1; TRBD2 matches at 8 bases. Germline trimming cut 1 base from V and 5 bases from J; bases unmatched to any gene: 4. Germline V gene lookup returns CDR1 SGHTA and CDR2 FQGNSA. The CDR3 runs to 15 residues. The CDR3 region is CASSLVTGGHNEQFF. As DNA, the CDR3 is TGTGCCAGCAGCTTAGTTACGGGAGGGCACAATGAGCAGTTCTTC.

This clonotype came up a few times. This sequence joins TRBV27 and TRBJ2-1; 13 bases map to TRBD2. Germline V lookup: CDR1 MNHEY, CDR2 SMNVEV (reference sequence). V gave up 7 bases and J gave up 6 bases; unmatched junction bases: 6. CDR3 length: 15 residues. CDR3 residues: CASKKLAGGRNEQFF. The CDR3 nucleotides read TGTGCCAGCAAAAAACTAGCGGGAGGGCGCAATGAGCAGTTCTTC.

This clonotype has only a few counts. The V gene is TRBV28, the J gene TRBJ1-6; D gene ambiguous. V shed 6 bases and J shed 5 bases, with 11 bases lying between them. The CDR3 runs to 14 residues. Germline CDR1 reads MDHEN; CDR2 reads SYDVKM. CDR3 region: CASSRPIDNSPLHF. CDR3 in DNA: TGTGCCAGCAGCCGGCCGATAGATAATTCACCCCTCCACTTT.

In DNA, the CDR3 is TGTGCCACCAGTGATTTCTCCCAGGGTGAGGAAAAACTGTTTTTT. Its translation: CATSDFSQGEEKLFF. The chain has TRBV24-1 and TRBJ1-4; D is perhaps TRBD1 (5 bases). The CDR3 contains 15 residues. V gave up 1 base and J gave up 8 bases, with 13 bases separating them. Germline CDR1 KGHDR, CDR2 SFDVKD.

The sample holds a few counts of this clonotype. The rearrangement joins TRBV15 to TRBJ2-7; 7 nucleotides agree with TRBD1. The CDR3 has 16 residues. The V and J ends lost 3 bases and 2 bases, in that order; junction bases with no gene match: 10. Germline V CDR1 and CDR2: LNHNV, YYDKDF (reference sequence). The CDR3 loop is CATSRIDGTATYEQYF. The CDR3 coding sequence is TGTGCCACCAGCAGGATAGACGGGACAGCAACCTACGAGCAGTACTTC.

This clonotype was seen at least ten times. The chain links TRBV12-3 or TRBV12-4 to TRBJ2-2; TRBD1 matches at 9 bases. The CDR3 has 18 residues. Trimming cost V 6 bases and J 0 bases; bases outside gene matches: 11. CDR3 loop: CASSRRLGQGSNTGELFF. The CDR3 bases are TGTGCCAGCAGCAGAAGGCTGGGACAGGGATCGAACACCGGGGAGCTGTTTTTT.

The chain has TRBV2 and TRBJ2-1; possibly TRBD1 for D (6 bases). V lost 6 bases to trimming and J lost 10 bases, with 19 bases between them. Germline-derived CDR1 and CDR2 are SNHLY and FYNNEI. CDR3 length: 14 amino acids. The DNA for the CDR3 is TGTGCCAGCAGAGATTTTTTGGACCAGGGGGAGCAGTTCTTC. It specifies CASRDFLDQGEQFF.

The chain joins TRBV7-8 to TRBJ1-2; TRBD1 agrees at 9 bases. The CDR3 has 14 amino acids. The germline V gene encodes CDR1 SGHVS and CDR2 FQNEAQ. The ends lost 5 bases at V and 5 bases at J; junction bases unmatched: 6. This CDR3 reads CASSLDRGRYGYTF. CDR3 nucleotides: TGTGCCAGCAGCCTGGACAGGGGCCGATATGGCTACACCTTC.